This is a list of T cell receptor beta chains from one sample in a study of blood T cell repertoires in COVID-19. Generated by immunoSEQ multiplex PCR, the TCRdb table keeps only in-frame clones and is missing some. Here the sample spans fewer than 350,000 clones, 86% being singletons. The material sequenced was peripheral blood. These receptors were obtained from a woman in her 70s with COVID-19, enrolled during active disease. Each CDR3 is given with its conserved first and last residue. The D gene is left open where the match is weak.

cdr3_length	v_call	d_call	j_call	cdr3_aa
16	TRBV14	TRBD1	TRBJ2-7	CASSRQDRPNSYEQYF
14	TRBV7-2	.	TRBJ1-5	CASSLGGGNQPQHF
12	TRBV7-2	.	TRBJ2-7	CASSLSSYEQYF
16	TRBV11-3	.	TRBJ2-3	CASSLEGGGESDTQYF
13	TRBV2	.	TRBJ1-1	CASRYTMNTEAFF
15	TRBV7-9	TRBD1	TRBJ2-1	CASSLGQGSYNEQFF
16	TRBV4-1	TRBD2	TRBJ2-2	CASSQGGLAGTGELFF
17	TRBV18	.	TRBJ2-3	CASSPQLGRGSTDTQYF
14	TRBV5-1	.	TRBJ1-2	CASSVGVSNYGYTF
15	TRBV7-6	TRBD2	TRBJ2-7	CASSITSGGPYEQYF
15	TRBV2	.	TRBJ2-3	CASSVEEFRTDTQYF
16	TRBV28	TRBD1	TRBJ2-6	CASSPRQGAGANVLTF
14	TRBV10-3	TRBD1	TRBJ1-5	CATGQGWDNQPQHF
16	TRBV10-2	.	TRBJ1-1	CASSPVVTGRAIEAFF
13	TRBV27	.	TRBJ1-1	CASSFGAVAEAFF
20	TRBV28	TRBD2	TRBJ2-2	CASSFTLASGGALNTGELFF
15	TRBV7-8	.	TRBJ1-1	CASSLFGRMNTEAFF